This entry is about one TCR beta chain. This entry belongs to a study of CD8 T cells in Susac syndrome. The CDR3 covers 14 residues. In germline, CDR1 is SGHVS, CDR2 FQNEAQ. V dropped 3 bases and J dropped 0 bases, with 6 bases sitting between them. Reverse transcription of roughly 0.5 to 1 ug RNA was carried out with random hexamers. immunoSEQ multiplex PCR amplified TCR beta CDR3 across 54 Vbeta, 13 Jbeta. TCRdb reprocessed the immunoSEQ multiplex PCR reads via MiXCR and lists one record per CDR3 protein. The sample includes about 250,000 distinct CDR3 sequences, 93% seen only once; the top ten take around 0.067%.

The sequenced sample was CD4+ T cells from PBMCs. This rearrangement joins TRBV7-8 to TRBJ1-5; no clear D gene. The origin of this receptor is a human donor with multiple sclerosis. The CDR3 DNA sequence: TGTGCCAGCAGCTTGGGGAATAGCAATCAGCCCCAGCATTTT. This encodes CASSLGNSNQPQHF.